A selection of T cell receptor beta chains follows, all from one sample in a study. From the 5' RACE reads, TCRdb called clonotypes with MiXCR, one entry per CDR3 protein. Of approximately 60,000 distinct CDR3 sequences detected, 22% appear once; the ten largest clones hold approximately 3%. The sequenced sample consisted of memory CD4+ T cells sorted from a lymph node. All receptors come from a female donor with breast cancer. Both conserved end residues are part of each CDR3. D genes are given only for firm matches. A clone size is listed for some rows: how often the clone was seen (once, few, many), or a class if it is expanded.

TGTGCCAGCAGGGACAGGGTAACCTATAATTCACCCCTCCACTTT | CASRDRVTYNSPLHF | TRBD1 | TRBV6-1 | NA | TRBJ1-6
TGTGCCAGCGGAGGGGGGGACAATGAGCAGTTCTTC | CASGGGDNEQFF | NA | TRBV28 | NA | TRBJ2-1
TGCGCCAGCAGCTTGTCTCAAGAGACCCAGTACTTC | CASSLSQETQYF | NA | TRBV5-1 | many | TRBJ2-5
TGTGCCAGCAGCTCGTCGGGGGGAGAGACCCAGTACTTC | CASSSSGGETQYF | TRBD2 | TRBV7-3 | many | TRBJ2-5
TGTGCCAGCAGCTGGCTCGGAACTAACTATGGCTACACCTTC | CASSWLGTNYGYTF | NA | TRBV7-9 | NA | TRBJ1-2
TGTGCCAGCAGTTCCCGTGTGAGGGGTTCCTACGAGCAGTACTTC | CASSSRVRGSYEQYF | NA | TRBV28 | NA | TRBJ2-7
TGTGCCACCAGCAGAGCATTACAGGCCTCTGGAAACACCATATATTTT | CATSRALQASGNTIYF | NA | TRBV15 | NA | TRBJ1-3
TGTGCCAGCAGTCCCTACGGACAGGGGGCTTCGGATACGCAGTATTTT | CASSPYGQGASDTQYF | TRBD1 | TRBV28 | NA | TRBJ2-3
TGCGCCAGCAGAACTAGCGGGAGGCCCGGGGAGCTGTTTTTT | CASRTSGRPGELFF | TRBD2 | TRBV10-1 | NA | TRBJ2-2
TGCGCCAGCAGCTGGGGGGACGGGACGGCTGGAAACACCATATATTTT | CASSWGDGTAGNTIYF | NA | TRBV5-1 | few | TRBJ1-3
TGTGCCAGCAGACGGAAACCGGGACAGGGCTCCTATAATTCACCCCTCCACTTT | CASRRKPGQGSYNSPLHF | TRBD1 | TRBV6-5 | NA | TRBJ1-6
TGTGCCAGCAGCTTAAGGCGGCAAGAAGCTTTCTTT | CASSLRRQEAFF | NA | TRBV7-2 | NA | TRBJ1-1
TGCAGTGCCCAGGGGGCGCGGGGAGATACGCAGTATTTT | CSAQGARGDTQYF | TRBD1 | TRBV20-1 | many | TRBJ2-3
TGCAGTGCTGAGGGCGCGGATACGCAGTATTTT | CSAEGADTQYF | NA | TRBV20-1 | NA | TRBJ2-3
TGTGCCAGCAGTTCCGAAGGGGGTCAGCCCCAGCATTTT | CASSSEGGQPQHF | NA | TRBV6-2/TRBV6-3 | NA | TRBJ1-5
TGTGCCAGCAGTTTAGGAGGAGTAGGGTCTGAAGCTTTCTTT | CASSLGGVGSEAFF | NA | TRBV27 | few | TRBJ1-1
TGCGCCTCTCAAGCGTTCTTCTCTGGGGCCAACGTCCTGACTTTC | CASQAFFSGANVLTF | NA | TRBV5-1 | many | TRBJ2-6
TGTGCCAGCAGTCTTAGTGGGCAGCCCCAGCATTTT | CASSLSGQPQHF | NA | TRBV28 | NA | TRBJ1-5
TGTGCCGAAAGCGGGGAGAGCTCTGGGGCCAACGTCCTGACTTTC | CAESGESSGANVLTF | TRBD2 | TRBV25-1 | NA | TRBJ2-6
TGTGCCAGCAGCGAAGGGACAGGGAGGGCCTACGAGCAGTACTTC | CASSEGTGRAYEQYF | TRBD1 | TRBV9 | many | TRBJ2-7
TGTGCCAGCAGTGCCCTACAGGGTCGAACTGAAGCTTTCTTT | CASSALQGRTEAFF | NA | TRBV6-5 | many | TRBJ1-1
TGTGCCAGCAGCAAGGGACTAGCGGGAGTGGTGGATACGCAGTATTTT | CASSKGLAGVVDTQYF | TRBD2 | TRBV5-8 | few | TRBJ2-3
TGTGCCAGCAGCCAGAGTCGGAATACGCAGTATTTT | CASSQSRNTQYF | NA | TRBV12-3/TRBV12-4 | many | TRBJ2-3
TGTGCCAGCAGCCAAGGGCGTCACAGGGGGCAGAACACTGAAGCTTTCTTT | CASSQGRHRGQNTEAFF | TRBD1 | TRBV4-2 | NA | TRBJ1-1
TGTGCCAGCAGCCTTGGGCATGGTGAGACCCAGTACTTC | CASSLGHGETQYF | NA | TRBV28 | few | TRBJ2-5
TGTGCCAGCAGCCAAGGGTCCACTGAAGCTTTCTTT | CASSQGSTEAFF | NA | TRBV3-1 | many | TRBJ1-1
TGCGCCAGCAGGTTGGCCGGGGTAGAGGGGGCCAACGTCCTGACTTTC | CASRLAGVEGANVLTF | NA | TRBV5-1 | NA | TRBJ2-6
TGTGCCAGCAGTTTAACCAGAGGCTACACTGAAGCTTTCTTT | CASSLTRGYTEAFF | NA | TRBV12-3/TRBV12-4 | NA | TRBJ1-1
TGCGCCAGCAGCGAGACAGGGTTGCGTTCCTACGAGCAGTACTTC | CASSETGLRSYEQYF | TRBD1 | TRBV5-1 | many | TRBJ2-7
TGTGCCAGCAGCCCATATGGACAGGGCGTGAATCAGCCCCAGCATTTT | CASSPYGQGVNQPQHF | TRBD1 | TRBV5-6 | few | TRBJ1-5
TGTGCCAGCAGTACATCCGGGGGGACCCAGTACTTC | CASSTSGGTQYF | NA | TRBV6-6 | few | TRBJ2-5
TGCAGCGGCATGAACACTGAAGCTTTCTTT | CSGMNTEAFF | NA | TRBV29-1 | many | TRBJ1-1
TGTGCCAGCAGCTCGTCCTATAATAATTCACCCCTCCACTTT | CASSSSYNNSPLHF | NA | TRBV7-2 | few | TRBJ1-6
TGTGCCAGCAGTATTGGGGGTAGCGGCCCCTCCTACGAGCAGTACTTC | CASSIGGSGPSYEQYF | NA | TRBV6-2/TRBV6-3 | NA | TRBJ2-7
TGTGCCAGCAGCTTAGGTCGGGAGACCGAGCAGTACTTC | CASSLGRETEQYF | NA | TRBV7-9 | many | TRBJ2-7
TGTGCCACCAGTGATTCGGGACTTCAAAGGGGCTACACCTTC | CATSDSGLQRGYTF | NA | TRBV24-1 | few | TRBJ1-2
TGCGCCAGCAGGTCCGGGACTAGCACAGATACGCAGTATTTT | CASRSGTSTDTQYF | NA | TRBV5-1 | medium-sized | TRBJ2-3
TGTGCCAGCAGCAAACTCGGCGAGCAGTACTTC | CASSKLGEQYF | NA | TRBV7-9 | few | TRBJ2-7
TGTGCCAGCAAGGTGTCCCTTGACACCGGGGAGCTGTTTTTT | CASKVSLDTGELFF | NA | TRBV2 | NA | TRBJ2-2
TGTGCCAGCAGTTATTCGGGAGGGTTTGGCTACACCTTC | CASSYSGGFGYTF | NA | TRBV6-2/TRBV6-3 | few | TRBJ1-2
TGTGCCAGCAGTACCCCCGGACTAGCGGGAGGGCCCAGGCCGTTCTTC | CASSTPGLAGGPRPFF | TRBD2 | TRBV6-2/TRBV6-3 | many | TRBJ2-1
TGTGCCAGCAGTGGGGGACTAGCTCTCGATGAGCAGTTCTTC | CASSGGLALDEQFF | TRBD2 | TRBV6-1 | NA | TRBJ2-1
TGTGCCAGCAGCGCGGCTAGCGGGAATGCCTACAATGAGCAGTTCTTC | CASSAASGNAYNEQFF | TRBD2 | TRBV7-3 | few | TRBJ2-1
TGCAGTGCTTTCAGTTCATCTAATTCACCCCTCCACTTT | CSAFSSSNSPLHF | NA | TRBV20-1 | few | TRBJ1-6
TGCAGTGCTAGGGTGGGGGCAGCGGGGGGTACCAAAGAGACCCAGTACTTC | CSARVGAAGGTKETQYF | TRBD2 | TRBV20-1 | NA | TRBJ2-5
TGTGCCGGCAGTTTGGTTCCCCCCGCGGATACGCAGTATTTT | CAGSLVPPADTQYF | NA | TRBV12-3/TRBV12-4 | NA | TRBJ2-3
TGCGCCAGCAGCGTCCGGGAAACCACCGGGGGGCTGTTTTTT | CASSVRETTGGLFF | NA | TRBV5-1 | NA | TRBJ2-2
TGTGCCAGCAGCTTAGGGGGTCTCGAGACCCAGTACTTC | CASSLGGLETQYF | NA | TRBV11-3 | few | TRBJ2-5
TGTGCCAGCAGCGCACAGGGGTTTGGGTACGAGCAGTACTTC | CASSAQGFGYEQYF | TRBD1 | TRBV25-1 | few | TRBJ2-7
TGCGCCAGCAGCTTGAACGGCTGGGACGCTGAAGCTTTCTTT | CASSLNGWDAEAFF | NA | TRBV5-1 | few | TRBJ1-1
TGTGCCAGCAGCTTAGACAGCGGGCGCGCCTCGGAGCAGTTCTTC | CASSLDSGRASEQFF | NA | TRBV7-2 | medium-sized | TRBJ2-1
TGCAGCGTTGGACCAAGGGCAGACTTCAATGAGCAGTTCTTC | CSVGPRADFNEQFF | NA | TRBV29-1 | few | TRBJ2-1
TGTGCCAGCAGCTTAGAGTTACTGGGTGCCTACGAGCAGTACTTC | CASSLELLGAYEQYF | NA | TRBV7-8 | NA | TRBJ2-7
TGTGCCAGCAGCTCGGGACAGGGGTTGAATAGCAATCAGCCCCAGCATTTT | CASSSGQGLNSNQPQHF | TRBD1 | TRBV7-2 | NA | TRBJ1-5
TGCGCCAGCAGCTCACTTCTAACGGACGGACAGACCATTTTC | CASSSLLTDGQTIF | NA | TRBV5-1 | few | TRBJ1-2
TGTGCCAGTCAGGTAGCGGGCAGCTCCTACAATGAGCAGTTCTTC | CASQVAGSSYNEQFF | TRBD2 | TRBV19 | NA | TRBJ2-1
TGTGCCAGCAGTTACAGGGGAGTAGATGGCTACACCTTC | CASSYRGVDGYTF | NA | TRBV6-6 | NA | TRBJ1-2
TGTGCCAGCAGCTTCGAAAGACAGAGTGAAGCTTTCTTT | CASSFERQSEAFF | NA | TRBV7-8 | many | TRBJ1-1